Shown below are 25 T cell receptor beta chains from a single sample sequenced in a study of regulatory T cells in long-lasting Graves disease. iRepertoire HTBI primers and Arm-PCR of CDR3 regions built TCR beta libraries. TCRdb re-analysed the multiplex PCR reads in MiXCR, keeping a single row per CDR3 protein. The data show about 440,000 distinct CDR3 sequences, under 15% seen once. Documented time point: newly diagnosed GD, antithyroid drugs for less than 3 months. Generation of the TCR library employed RNA extracted from PBMCs. The data were also submitted as part of a second study, on T cells in Graves' hyperthyroidism and ophthalmopathy.

Sequencing used peripheral blood mononuclear cells (PBMCs), obtained at new diagnosis, from a patient treated with antithyroid drugs. The receptors were sampled from a woman younger than 45 with Graves disease.

This clonotype was seen many times. The genes are TRBV7-2 and TRBJ1-1; D may be TRBD1 (5 bases). The CDR3 consists of 17 residues. Germline assignment: CDR1 SGHTA and CDR2 FQGNSA. With 0 bases removed from V and 3 bases from J, the gap between germline ends came to 17 bases. CDR3 DNA: TGTGCCAGCAGCTTAGCGCTAAGTACAGGACCGGACACTGAAGCTTTCTTT. Protein sequence: CASSLALSTGPDTEAFF.

This clonotype was detected only a few times. This may stem from a read error, because a much larger clone lies one nucleotide away. This chain joins TRBV11-2 and TRBJ2-1; tentatively, D is TRBD1 or TRBD2 (5 bases each). The J call is doubtful: the DNA matches TRBJ2-5 better. CDR3 length equals 16 residues. CDR1 is SGHAT and CDR2 is FQNNGV in the germline V gene. CDR3 DNA: TGTGCCAGCAGGACAAGCGCCCGGGGCGCGAAGAGACCCCAGTACTTC. Translated: CASRTSARGAKRPQYF.

This clonotype showed up many times. The chain couples TRBV5-4 to TRBJ1-4, with unresolved D. The CDR3 consists of 15 residues. Germline-derived CDR1 and CDR2 are SGHNT and YYREEE (reference sequence). Trimming stripped 1 base from V and 1 base from J, with 8 bases between. CDR3 residues: CASSLKGGTNEKLFF. CDR3 sequence (DNA): TGTGCCAGCAGCTTGAAAGGAGGAACTAATGAAAAACTGTTTTTT.

This clonotype was picked up a small number of times. The V call is TRBV10-3, the J call TRBJ1-5; a weak D match, TRBD1 (5 bases). Trimming left V 3 bases short and J 7 bases short, with 10 bases between. The CDR3 runs 13 residues. The germline CDR1 and CDR2 sequences are ENHRY and SYGVKD. The CDR3 protein is CAISDQGGQPQHF. Here the CDR3 DNA reads TGTGCCATCAGTGACCAGGGCGGCCAGCCCCAGCATTTT.

This clonotype has a handful of counts. J is TRBJ2-1 and V is TRBV9; 12 bases are shared with TRBD1. CDR1 is SGDLS, CDR2 YYNGEE, per germline. The CDR3 has 16 amino acids. The ends lost 0 bases at V and 10 bases at J; junction bases unmatched: 8. The CDR3 loop reads CASSVGTGQGAQEQFF. The CDR3 nucleotides read TGTGCCAGCAGCGTAGGGACGGGACAGGGGGCTCAGGAGCAGTTCTTC.

The rearrangement uses TRBV7-9 and TRBJ2-2; D is possibly TRBD1 (6 bases). Germline CDR1 SEHNR, CDR2 FQNEAQ (reference sequence). CDR3 length: 15 amino acids. V lost 0 bases and J 9 bases, leaving 14 bases between the germline ends. The CDR3 coding sequence is TGTGCCAGCAGCTTAGCGGGGGCCCGGGTTCGGGAGCTGTTTTTT. Its protein is CASSLAGARVRELFF.

This clonotype appeared many times. The chain recombines TRBV4-1 with TRBJ2-7; D could derive from TRBD1 or TRBD2 (5 bases each). Germline V gene data show CDR1 as MGHRA and CDR2 as YSYEKL. V was pared by 1 base and J by 3 bases, with 16 bases between. CDR3 length: 16 residues. Written as DNA, the CDR3 is TGCGCCAGCAGCCAAGCAGCCGGGACCGCGGGCTACGAGCAGTACTTC. It yields the protein CASSQAAGTAGYEQYF.

This clonotype was counted many times. The chain combines TRBV18 with TRBJ1-5; a possible D gene is TRBD1 (5 bases). Germline V CDR1 and CDR2: KGHSH, LQKENI. The CDR3 loop spans 14 amino acids. Trimming took off 2 bases at V and 2 bases at J, with 7 bases between the two ends. Here the CDR3 DNA reads TGTGCCAGCTCACCAGCGGGGGGCAATCAGCCCCAGCATTTT. Its protein product is CASSPAGGNQPQHF.

In its sample, this clonotype was seen many times. The chain is built from TRBV18 and TRBJ2-7; tentatively, D is TRBD2 (6 bases). This CDR3 is built from 16 residues. Trimming removed 3 bases from V and 9 bases from J, with 24 bases in between. Germline CDR1 is KGHSH and CDR2 is LQKENI. The CDR3 is CASSPMGGSLPWGQYF. The CDR3 DNA reads TGTGCCAGCTCACCGATGGGGGGTTCCCTACCGTGGGGGCAGTACTTC.

This clonotype was counted at least ten times. The chain has TRBV7-2 and TRBJ2-5, with D perhaps matching TRBD2 (6 bases). This CDR3 contains 15 residues. CDR1 and CDR2 (germline): SGHTA, FQGNSA. V gave up 3 bases and J gave up 1 base, with 12 bases separating them. The CDR3 region has the DNA TGTGCCAGCAGCTTGGGTAGCGGAATCCAAGAGACCCAGTACTTC. It codes for CASSLGSGIQETQYF.

V is TRBV24-1 and J is TRBJ2-1; TRBD2 aligns across 12 bases. The germline gives CDR1 KGHDR, CDR2 SFDVKD. J was trimmed by 8 bases and V by 0 bases; bases with no gene match: 10. The CDR3 is 18 residues long. For the CDR3, the DNA is TGTGCCACCAGTGATTTGCCTTCTAGCGGGAGGGCCCGGGATGAGCAGTTCTTC. It codes for CATSDLPSSGRARDEQFF.

In its sample, this clonotype was seen many times. The CDR3 DNA follows: TGTGCCTGGTCTCCTATTGGGGACAGTTTGAACACTGAAGCTTTCTTT. It is translated as CAWSPIGDSLNTEAFF. This chain connects TRBV30 to TRBJ1-1; 7 positions match TRBD1. Germline CDR1 GTSNPN, CDR2 SVGIG (reference sequence). V lost 5 bases, J lost 0 bases, and 12 bases stayed unmatched. The CDR3 runs to 16 residues.

This clonotype has only a few counts. The rearrangement links TRBV9 to TRBJ2-2, with D perhaps TRBD1 (5 bases). Germline assignment: CDR1 SGDLS and CDR2 YYNGEE. V was pared by 4 bases and J by 0 bases, with 19 bases between. The length of the CDR3 is 18 residues. The CDR3 is CASSPDPFRGANTGELFF. CDR3 in DNA: TGTGCCAGCAGCCCGGACCCATTTAGGGGCGCGAACACCGGGGAGCTGTTTTTT.

CDR3 sequence reads: CASSPGLAGSVEQFF. CDR3 nucleotide sequence: TGTGCCAGCAGTCCTGGACTAGCGGGATCTGTTGAGCAGTTCTTC. The rearrangement uses TRBV12-3 or TRBV12-4 and TRBJ2-5, with 12 positions matching TRBD2. The J call may be incorrect, as the DNA end agrees better with TRBJ2-1. This CDR3 spans 15 amino acids.

As to this clonotype: Mismatch with germline at one junction end may stem from a read error. The rearrangement uses TRBV15 and TRBJ2-7; 9 nucleotides align to TRBD2. The CDR3 spans 18 residues. The V gene's germline CDR1 is LNHNV and CDR2 YYDKDF (reference sequence). This CDR3 reads CATNRDLGLAGNKYEQYF. As DNA, the CDR3 is TGTGCCACCAACAGAGATTTGGGCCTAGCGGGAAACAAGTACGAGCAGTACTTC. Together with reference TRBV15 and TRBJ2-7, the CDR3 gives the full variable domain: DAMVIQNPRYQVTQFGKPVTLSCSQTLNHNVMYWYQQKSSQAPKLLFHYYDKDFNNEADTPDNFQSRRPNTSFCFLDIRSPGLGDTAMYLCATNRDLGLAGNKYEQYFGPGTRLTVT.

The rearrangement joins TRBV7-9 to TRBJ2-1; no definite D call. This CDR3 is built from 13 residues. Germline assignment: CDR1 SEHNR and CDR2 FQNEAQ (reference sequence). Trimming cost V 7 bases and J 6 bases, with 13 bases left between them. Written as DNA, the CDR3 is TGTGCCAGCATCAGGACGAAGAGCAATGAGCAGTTCTTC. Encoded protein: CASIRTKSNEQFF.

This clonotype was recorded a few times. The rearrangement uses TRBV6-2 or TRBV6-3 and TRBJ2-2; 10 bases match TRBD1. This CDR3 comprises 16 residues. V dropped 6 bases and J dropped 7; count of bases not matched to a gene: 11. Germline V gives CDR1 MNHEY, CDR2 SVGEGT. The CDR3 DNA reads TGTGCCAGCAGCTTTGACAGGGGGCGAATTCGCGGGGAGCTGTTTTTT. It encodes CASSFDRGRIRGELFF.

The chain joins TRBV5-4 to TRBJ2-1, with 12 bases lining up with TRBD2. Germline assignment: CDR1 SGHNT and CDR2 YYREEE (reference sequence). Unmatched junction bases numbered 6, after V lost 9 bases and J lost 8 bases. The CDR3 length is 13 residues. CDR3 nucleotides: TGTGCCACAAGGACTAGCGGGATGGATGAGCAGTTCTTC. As protein: CATRTSGMDEQFF.

The chain couples TRBV29-1 to TRBJ2-1; perhaps TRBD2 as D (6 bases). The CDR3 has 14 amino acids. V lost 7 bases and J 9 bases, leaving 22 bases between the germline ends. Germline V gene lookup returns CDR1 SQVTM and CDR2 ANQGSEA. The CDR3 DNA is TGCAGCGGGGCGCCTGAGCGGGCGGGTGGTGAGCAGTTCTTC. This encodes CSGAPERAGGEQFF.

This clonotype was recorded many times. This chain joins TRBV2 and TRBJ2-1, with a possible D match to TRBD1 (6 bases). The J call may be in error: the DNA end matches TRBJ2-5 better. CDR1 and CDR2 (germline): SNHLY, FYNNEI. The CDR3 totals 16 residues. For the CDR3, the DNA is TGTGCCAGCAGTGAAGTTTGGCAGGGGATAGAAGAGACCCAGTACTTC. Translated, it gives CASSEVWQGIEETQYF.

J is TRBJ2-1 and V is TRBV24-1; possible D gene TRBD1, 5 bases. The V gene lost 7 bases and the J gene lost 4 bases, with 10 bases spanning the gap. The CDR3 spans 13 residues. Germline values: CDR1 KGHDR, CDR2 SFDVKD. The CDR3 here is CATRGGQYNEQFF. CDR3 sequence (DNA): TGTGCCACCAGGGGCGGACAATACAATGAGCAGTTCTTC.

This clonotype was recorded many times. J is TRBJ2-7 and V is TRBV18; 8 positions match TRBD2. Per germline, CDR1 KGHSH and CDR2 LQKENI. The CDR3 has 15 residues. V was pared by 5 bases and J by 3 bases, with 9 bases of the junction left unmatched. CDR3 in amino acids: CASSVKTGLDYEQYF. The CDR3 region has the DNA TGTGCCAGCTCAGTGAAAACGGGACTAGACTACGAGCAGTACTTC.

This clonotype was seen many times. The J gene is TRBJ1-5, the V gene TRBV12-3 or TRBV12-4; TRBD1 matches at 7 bases. This CDR3 contains 19 residues. J gave up 0 bases and V 3 bases, and 14 bases lay outside the gene matches. This CDR3 is CASSLRRDSPFYSNQPQHF. The CDR3 DNA is TGTGCCAGCAGTTTGCGCCGGGACAGTCCTTTTTATAGCAATCAGCCCCAGCATTTT.

This clonotype was observed many times. The chain employs TRBV2 and TRBJ1-3; no definite D call. Trimming removed 6 bases from V and 4 bases from J, with 7 bases in between. CDR3 length: 12 amino acids. Germline assignment: CDR1 SNHLY and CDR2 FYNNEI. CDR3: CASRLDGNTIYF. The CDR3 region has the DNA TGTGCCAGCAGGTTGGACGGAAACACCATATATTTT.

This clonotype was observed many times. The rearrangement uses TRBV7-3 and TRBJ2-5; possibly TRBD1 or TRBD2 for D (5 bases each). Judging by the DNA end, TRBJ2-1 fits better; the J call may be wrong. The germline V gene encodes CDR1 SGHTA and CDR2 FQGTGA. The length of the CDR3 is 13 residues. The CDR3 loop is CASSQGVGVEQFF. In DNA form, the CDR3 reads TGTGCCAGCAGTCAAGGGGTGGGAGTCGAGCAGTTCTTC.